This is a list of T cell receptor beta chains from one sample in a study of cytomegalovirus exposure and HLA in healthy donors. Sequencing was performed with immunoSEQ multiplex PCR; in TCRdb, only in-frame clones are kept and a portion is missing. Of fewer than 150,000 clones listed, 80% to 90% are singletons. Input material: PBMCs. The receptors derive from a man between 18 and 35 years old in good health and CMV-seropositive. CDR3s leave out the opening cysteine and the closing phenylalanine or tryptophan.

V gene,CDR3 protein
TRBV7-8,ASSPAGGPNSPLH
TRBV5-1,ASSTKGSTEAF
TRBV28,ASSSSRGGLAKNIQY
TRBV14,ASSPFRDRGSGELF
TRBV7-2,ASSLDRASGTQY
TRBV28,ASSSRGQGAIYEQY
TRBV29-1,SVEVGGSLGETQY
TRBV29-1,PGNRQGKSEAF
TRBV6-1,ASGLQETDTQY
TRBV28,ASRTIRRSGYEQY
TRBV11-2,ASRSVGRGYNSPLH
TRBV4-2,ASSQESAGGPTDTQY
TRBV28,ASSSSWQGARAGELF
TRBV5-1,ASSLVASGDTGELF
TRBV7-9,ASSLDSPGDQPQH
TRBV5-1,ASSPPRSTDTQY
TRBV28,ASTPGQSNTEAF
TRBV7-2,ASTYARELF
TRBV12-5,ASGPGQGTSPLH
TRBV7-9,ASSLVGQGDGNTIY
TRBV28,ASSLAGGHTDTQY
TRBV2,ASSSQGSNEQF
TRBV15,ATSPGIETQY
TRBV28,ASSSLTGAGNQPQH
TRBV27,ASSYAEGEGAF
TRBV27,ASSSGLAGTRETQY
TRBV7-9,ARSKLTGTAGNTIY
TRBV19,ASSGTGSYEQY
TRBV5-1,ASSLRGGVITDTQY
TRBV18,ASSPSGTGAYNEQF
TRBV9,ASSVSPLGNQPQH
TRBV4-2,ASSQGSYQPQH
TRBV5-1,ASRLQGSSSSYNEQF
TRBV28,ASSPETGFSSPLH
TRBV6-6,ASSFQGARNQPQH
TRBV5-1,ASSGSGRGYEQY
TRBV18,ASSSPLLDSGNTIY
TRBV6-5,ASSTGQGEEKLF
TRBV27,ASSAVMMSTEAF
TRBV4-2,ASSQGPAGEETQY
TRBV7-9,ARSGEGITGELF
TRBV5-1,ASSLTKESSYNEQF
TRBV5-1,ASSLSWQGRFNEKLF
TRBV19,ASSATSTGSHGYT
TRBV7-8,ASGASGDYEQY
TRBV5-4,ASSLQTGANYGYT
TRBV4-1,ASSQPRQGFTEAF
TRBV4-3,ASSQEGTGSSYEQY
TRBV27,ASSFGGPNTEAF
TRBV5-1,ASSVSGVEAF
TRBV10-1,ASSENFDEQY
TRBV5-4,ASSPRTGHNNEQF
TRBV19,ASSRSGQGPYEQY
TRBV6-5,ASRGAGGSSEQY